The 24 T cell receptor beta chains listed next were all sequenced from one sample in a study of shared T cell receptors in the human thymus. Here immunoSEQ multiplex PCR was the method, and the copy in TCRdb shows in-frame clones only, minus some. This sample has about 610,000 clones, with roughly 90% found just once. These records were also assigned to another study, of human thymus T cells.

Sequenced material: thymocytes. These receptors originate from a boy younger than two with a congenital heart defect.

The genes are TRBV5-4 and TRBJ1-1; D ambiguous. The CDR3 has 14 residues. CDR1 is SGHNT and CDR2 is YYREEE in the germline V gene (reference sequence). Trimming left V 1 base short and J 4 bases short, with 11 bases between. CDR3: CASSLSGLGTEAFF. CDR3 in DNA: TGTGCCAGCAGCTTGTCGGGGTTGGGCACTGAAGCTTTCTTT.

V usage is TRBV27 and J usage is TRBJ2-3; D perhaps matches TRBD2 (6 bases). Trimming cost V 4 bases and J 5 bases, with 16 bases left between them. Germline CDR1 and CDR2: MNHEY and SMNVEV (reference sequence). CDR3 size: 15 residues. DNA for the CDR3: TGTGCCAGCAGTTGGGTAGCGGACCCCGGAGATACGCAGTATTTT. Translation gives CASSWVADPGDTQYF.

This chain joins TRBV5-6 and TRBJ2-7, with a weak D call TRBD2 (5 bases). The CDR3 is 14 residues long. V lost 2 bases to trimming and J lost 5 bases, with 14 bases between them. Germline CDR1 SGHDT, CDR2 YYEEEE. The CDR3 nucleotides are TGTGCCAGCAGCTTACGAGGGAGTATCAACGAGCAGTACTTC. This sequence encodes CASSLRGSINEQYF.

The V gene is TRBV19, the J gene TRBJ2-3, with a tentative D call TRBD2 (6 bases). CDR3 length: 13 amino acids. V lost 3 bases and J 6 bases, leaving 10 bases between the germline ends. Germline V lookup: CDR1 LNHDA, CDR2 SQIVND (reference sequence). The CDR3 sequence: CASSIGGMDTQYF. The CDR3 DNA follows: TGTGCCAGTAGTATCGGGGGTATGGATACGCAGTATTTT. Variable domain in full (rest from reference TRBV19 and TRBJ2-3): DGGITQSPKYLFRKEGQNVTLSCEQNLNHDAMYWYRQDPGQGLRLIYYSQIVNDFQKGDIAEGYSVSREKKESFPLTVTSAQKNPTAFYLCASSIGGMDTQYFGPGTRLTVL.

Comments on this clone: Different DNA sequences within this sample yield the same CDR3. The V gene is TRBV20-1, the J gene TRBJ2-7; D possibly corresponds to TRBD2 (6 bases). V was shortened by 3 bases and J by 5 bases, with 8 bases between the two germline ends. The CDR3 is made up of 11 amino acids. The germline gives CDR1 DFQATT, CDR2 SNEGSKA (reference sequence). Written as DNA, the CDR3 is TGCAGTGCTAGGGGGGGTGACGAGCAGTACTTC. Amino acid sequence: CSARGGDEQYF.

The genes are TRBV5-7 and TRBJ1-5; D is perhaps TRBD1 (6 bases). TRBV5-7 is recorded as an ORF, its role being uncertain. The CDR3 runs 15 residues. Deletions cut 4 bases from V and 1 base from J, with 12 bases between. The CDR3 DNA follows: TGTGCCAGCAGCCCGACCGACAGGAGCAATCAGCCCCAGCATTTT. Residues: CASSPTDRSNQPQHF.

This sequence joins TRBV5-8 and TRBJ2-7; 10 bases match TRBD2. Trimming removed 7 bases from V and 6 bases from J; junction bases left unmatched: 16. This CDR3 is 16 amino acids long. The germline V gene has CDR1 SGHTS and CDR2 YDEGEE. The CDR3 bases are TGTGCCAGCCCGGCGGAGCGGGAGGGCCGGGCAGGCGAGCAGTACTTC. The encoded protein is CASPAEREGRAGEQYF.

The table lists this clone with a few counts. V and J are TRBV4-1 and TRBJ2-7; D is unclear. The CDR3 has 15 residues. V was pared by 0 bases and J by 3 bases, with 12 bases between. Germline loops: CDR1 MGHRA, CDR2 YSYEKL. The DNA of the CDR3 is TGCGCCAGCAGCCAAGATCTAGAACTGAACTACGAGCAGTACTTC. Amino acid sequence: CASSQDLELNYEQYF.

The V and J genes are TRBV28 and TRBJ2-7, with 9 nucleotides matching TRBD2. The CDR3 spans 17 residues. Germline loops: CDR1 MDHEN, CDR2 SYDVKM. J gave up 2 bases and V 0 bases, and 8 bases lay outside the gene matches. The CDR3 sequence is CASSLWRLAERPYEQYF. The CDR3 DNA reads TGTGCCAGCAGTTTATGGCGACTAGCGGAGCGTCCCTACGAGCAGTACTTC. The variable domain in full, completed from reference TRBV28 and TRBJ2-7, reads DVKVTQSSRYLVKRTGEKVFLECVQDMDHENMFWYRQDPGLGLRLIYFSYDVKMKEKGDIPEGYSVSREKKERFSLILESASTNQTSMYLCASSLWRLAERPYEQYFGPGTRLTVT.

V is TRBV2 and J is TRBJ2-5; a possible D gene is TRBD2 (5 bases). CDR1 and CDR2 (germline): SNHLY, FYNNEI. The germline V and J ends were trimmed by 2 bases and 5 bases, with 9 bases remaining between them. The CDR3 has 13 residues. The CDR3 DNA is TGTGCCAGCAGTGAATCCGGGGTGGAGACCCAGTACTTC. Its translation is CASSESGVETQYF.

The chain joins TRBV7-2 to TRBJ2-1; D call uncertain. V dropped 5 bases and J dropped 1 base, with 12 bases sitting between them. Germline values: CDR1 SGHTA, CDR2 FQGNSA. CDR3 length: 15 amino acids. The CDR3 sequence: CASSPGFNSYNEQFF. Here the CDR3 DNA reads TGTGCCAGCAGCCCCGGGTTTAATTCCTACAATGAGCAGTTCTTC.

This clone was found a few times. The chain recombines TRBV11-2 with TRBJ2-1; 8 bases map to TRBD1. J lost 0 bases, V lost 5 bases, and 6 bases had no gene match. Germline V gene data show CDR1 as SGHAT and CDR2 as FQNNGV. CDR3 size: 16 residues. The CDR3 sequence: CASSSLGTGSYNEQFF. The CDR3 DNA sequence: TGTGCCAGCAGCAGCCTCGGGACAGGCTCCTACAATGAGCAGTTCTTC.

The count of this clone is one. This chain links TRBV27 with TRBJ2-2; D is ambiguous. There are 16 residues in the CDR3. Germline V gene lookup returns CDR1 MNHEY and CDR2 SMNVEV (reference sequence). Trimming shortened V by 6 bases and J by 1 base, and 15 bases separated the two germline ends. The CDR3 region is CASSSHRVLNTGELFF. The DNA of the CDR3 is TGTGCCAGCAGCTCACACAGAGTGTTGAACACCGGGGAGCTGTTTTTT.

This sequence joins TRBV6-1 and TRBJ1-4; D is unresolved. From germline, CDR1 is MNHNS and CDR2 SASEGT. Trimming took 7 bases from V and 12 from J, leaving 21 bases between them. CDR3 length equals 14 residues. CDR3 bases: TGTGCCAGCACCCGCCGGCTGAGCACCCGGGAACTGTTTTTT. Its translation is CASTRRLSTRELFF.

The chain joins TRBV7-9 to TRBJ2-1; 9 nucleotides align to TRBD2. CDR3 length equals 15 residues. J lost 6 bases, V lost 6 bases, and 9 bases had no gene match. Per the germline V gene, CDR1 is SEHNR and CDR2 is FQNEAQ (reference sequence). CDR3 DNA: TGTGCCAGCAGTTCCCCGACTAGCGGATCCAATGAGCAGTTCTTC. It is translated as CASSSPTSGSNEQFF. The full variable domain, completed using reference TRBV7-9 and TRBJ2-1, is DTGVSQNPRHKITKRGQNVTFRCDPISEHNRLYWYRQTLGQGPEFLTYFQNEAQLEKSRLLSDRFSAERPKGSFSTLEIQRTEQGDSAMYLCASSSPTSGSNEQFFGPGTRLTVL.

The chain is built from TRBV7-9 and TRBJ1-3; unclear D gene. The length of the CDR3 is 17 residues. V was cut by 2 bases and J by 8 bases, with 22 bases left in between. Germline values: CDR1 SEHNR, CDR2 FQNEAQ (reference sequence). CDR3 region: CASSLKCDGMTQDTIYF. In nucleotides, the CDR3 is TGTGCCAGCAGCTTAAAGTGCGACGGCATGACCCAGGACACCATATATTTT. The whole variable domain, remainder taken from reference TRBV7-9 and TRBJ1-3, is DTGVSQNPRHKITKRGQNVTFRCDPISEHNRLYWYRQTLGQGPEFLTYFQNEAQLEKSRLLSDRFSAERPKGSFSTLEIQRTEQGDSAMYLCASSLKCDGMTQDTIYFGEGSWLTVV.

The CDR3 loop is CASSPTGTSPHEQFF. The CDR3 DNA sequence: TGTGCCAGCAGCCCCACCGGGACTAGCCCCCATGAGCAGTTCTTC. The chain recombines TRBV4-2 with TRBJ2-1, with TRBD2 matching over 9 bases. Trimming removed 4 bases from V and 8 bases from J; junction bases left unmatched: 9. The CDR3 length is 15 residues. Germline V gene sequence: CDR1 LGHNA, CDR2 YNFKEQ.

V is TRBV10-3 and J is TRBJ2-7; 14 nucleotides match TRBD2. CDR3 length: 17 amino acids. The germline CDR1 and CDR2 sequences are ENHRY and SYGVKD. With 2 bases clipped from V and 1 base from J, the junction kept 4 bases outside the gene matches. CDR3 sequence (DNA): TGTGCCATCAGTGAGGGGACTAGCGGGAGTCAGTCCTACGAGCAGTACTTC. It codes for CAISEGTSGSQSYEQYF.

The chain joins TRBV27 to TRBJ2-7; D gene ambiguous. The CDR3 spans 12 residues. Germline lookup yields CDR1 MNHEY and CDR2 SMNVEV (reference sequence). The V gene lost 6 bases and the J gene lost 2 bases, with 8 bases spanning the gap. CDR3 sequence: CASRDDTYEQYF. CDR3 sequence (DNA): TGTGCCAGCAGGGATGACACCTACGAGCAGTACTTC.

There are a few counts of this clone. The chain couples TRBV15 to TRBJ1-1; TRBD1 matches at 11 bases. Germline CDR1 reads LNHNV; CDR2 reads YYDKDF (reference sequence). Trimming removed 3 bases from V and 6 bases from J; junction bases left unmatched: 6. The CDR3 is 15 amino acids. Written as DNA, the CDR3 is TGTGCCACCAGCAGTAGGGACAGGGGGAAGGCTGAAGCTTTCTTT. It is translated as CATSSRDRGKAEAFF.

This chain connects TRBV5-6 to TRBJ2-1; possible D gene TRBD2, 6 bases. Germline loops: CDR1 SGHDT, CDR2 YYEEEE. The CDR3 is made up of 16 amino acids. Trimming removed 0 bases at V and 6 bases at J, with 16 bases between. The CDR3 DNA reads as TGTGCCAGCAGCTTGGAATCTCTAGCGAAGCCCAATGAGCAGTTCTTC. Protein: CASSLESLAKPNEQFF.

This clone was counted a single time. V and J are TRBV28 and TRBJ1-5, with 7 bases fitting TRBD1. The length of the CDR3 is 12 residues. J was trimmed by 9 bases and V by 7 bases; bases with no gene match: 6. Germline V CDR1 and CDR2: MDHEN, SYDVKM. The CDR3 region has the DNA TGTGCCAGCACGACAGGGCTTGGGCCCCAGCATTTT. This gives the protein CASTTGLGPQHF.

The V call is TRBV27, the J call TRBJ1-1; TRBD1 matches at 9 bases. This CDR3 region has 18 residues. The germline gives CDR1 MNHEY, CDR2 SMNVEV (reference sequence). J lost 4 bases, V lost 3 bases, and 15 bases had no gene match. CDR3 amino acids: CASSFSPPGQGRATEAFF. The DNA for the CDR3 is TGTGCCAGCAGTTTCTCACCCCCGGGACAGGGACGCGCCACTGAAGCTTTCTTT.

V and J are TRBV27 and TRBJ2-7, with 8 bases lining up with TRBD2. V lost 1 base to trimming and J lost 0 bases; unmatched junction nucleotides: 20. Germline CDR1 is MNHEY and CDR2 is SMNVEV (reference sequence). The CDR3 is made up of 21 amino acids. The CDR3 sequence: CASSLWNGHPDTSGPSYEQYF. The DNA for the CDR3 is TGTGCCAGCAGTTTATGGAACGGACACCCAGACACTAGCGGCCCCTCCTACGAGCAGTACTTC.